The 19 T cell receptor beta chains presented below share a single source sample, sequenced in a study of cytomegalovirus exposure and HLA in healthy donors. PCR used 60 Vbeta primers and 13 Jbeta primers. The repertoire was sequenced with immunoSEQ multiplex PCR; TCRdb's copy has only in-frame clones and lacks some. The table lists 200,000 or so clones, roughly 80% of them singletons. What was sequenced was PBMCs. Receptor source: a woman in her thirties or forties in good health and CMV-seronegative.

J is TRBJ2-3 and V is TRBV28, with TRBD2 matching over 14 bases. After removal of 5 bases from V and 2 bases from J, the junction contained 6 bases not matched to a gene. CDR3 length: 17 amino acids. Germline-derived CDR1 and CDR2 are MDHEN and SYDVKM. Here the CDR3 reads CASSPGLAGVDTDTQYF. CDR3 bases: TGTGCCAGCAGTCCGGGACTAGCGGGAGTAGACACAGATACGCAGTATTTT.

J is TRBJ1-5 and V is TRBV5-1, with D tentatively TRBD1 (6 bases). The CDR3 sequence is 13 residues long. CDR1 is SGHRS and CDR2 is YFSETQ in the germline V gene. Trimming took 1 base from V and 4 from J, leaving 6 bases between them. The CDR3 reads CASSLRGNQPQHF. CDR3 nucleotide sequence: TGCGCCAGCAGCTTGAGGGGGAATCAGCCCCAGCATTTT.

V is TRBV19 and J is TRBJ2-1; 11 bases match TRBD1. V was pared by 7 bases and J by 8 bases, with 10 bases of the junction left unmatched. The germline gives CDR1 LNHDA, CDR2 SQIVND (reference sequence). The CDR3 spans 15 residues. Written as DNA, the CDR3 is TGTGCCAGTACCGTCGGACAGGGGGCCGTCGATGAGCAGTTCTTC. Residues: CASTVGQGAVDEQFF.

This chain connects TRBV5-4 to TRBJ1-1; tentatively, D is TRBD1 (5 bases). From germline, CDR1 is SGHNT and CDR2 YYREEE (reference sequence). The ends were cut back, 4 bases at V and 1 base at J, with 14 bases in the middle. This CDR3 spans 15 amino acids. The CDR3 DNA follows: TGTGCCAGCAGCCCTGCTTGGGGGGAGAACACTGAAGCTTTCTTT. Protein: CASSPAWGENTEAFF.

Comment on this clone: Distinct nucleotide sequences in the sample also encode this CDR3. The chain recombines TRBV4-2 with TRBJ1-2; perhaps TRBD1 as D (6 bases). This CDR3 has 14 residues. The V gene lost 1 base and the J gene lost 3 bases, with 9 bases spanning the gap. Per the germline V gene, CDR1 is LGHNA and CDR2 is YNFKEQ. This chain's CDR3 is CASSQGGGYYGYTF. In DNA form, the CDR3 reads TGTGCCAGCAGCCAAGGGGGGGGCTACTATGGCTACACCTTC.

The rearrangement uses TRBV10-3 and TRBJ2-1; perhaps TRBD2 as D (6 bases). The CDR3 length is 15 residues. Deletions cut 2 bases from V and 5 bases from J, with 13 bases between. Per the germline V gene, CDR1 is ENHRY and CDR2 is SYGVKD. This chain's CDR3 is CAISEDPGLNNEQFF. In nucleotides, the CDR3 is TGTGCCATCAGTGAGGACCCGGGACTCAACAATGAGCAGTTCTTC.

V usage is TRBV7-2 and J usage is TRBJ2-4, with 9 bases identical to TRBD2. The CDR3 is 18 residues long. V gave up 1 base and J gave up 8 bases; unmatched junction bases: 15. CDR1 and CDR2 from the germline V gene are SGHTA and FQGNSA. CDR3 region: CASSLGISFSGSMDIQYF. The CDR3 DNA reads as TGTGCCAGCAGCTTAGGAATCTCTTTTAGCGGGAGTATGGACATTCAGTACTTC. The entire variable domain, with the rest obtained from reference TRBV7-2 and TRBJ2-4, is as follows: GAGVSQSPSNKVTEKGKDVELRCDPISGHTALYWYRQSLGQGLEFLIYFQGNSAPDKSGLPSDRFSAERTGGSVSTLTIQRTQQEDSAVYLCASSLGISFSGSMDIQYFGAGTRLSVL.

The chain joins TRBV29-1 to TRBJ1-1, with TRBD1 matching 9 bases. CDR1 and CDR2 (germline): SQVTM, ANQGSEA. The ends lost 0 bases at V and 3 bases at J; junction bases unmatched: 8. There are 16 residues in the CDR3. The CDR3 sequence is CSVEDRRQGVHTEAFF. The CDR3 DNA sequence: TGCAGCGTTGAAGATCGGAGACAGGGGGTACACACTGAAGCTTTCTTT.

This chain joins TRBV18 and TRBJ1-5, with D possibly TRBD1 on 5 matching bases. The CDR3 runs to 13 residues. In germline, CDR1 is KGHSH, CDR2 LQKENI. V was pared by 3 bases and J by 6 bases, with 9 bases between. CDR3 region: CASSPQGGQPQHF. For the CDR3, the DNA is TGTGCCAGCTCACCTCAGGGAGGTCAGCCCCAGCATTTT.

The chain has TRBV6-5 and TRBJ1-2, with D maybe TRBD1 (5 bases). Germline V gives CDR1 MNHEY, CDR2 SVGAGI. V gave up 0 bases and J gave up 2 bases, with 13 bases separating them. The CDR3 sequence is 16 residues long. In DNA form, the CDR3 reads TGTGCCAGCAGTTACTCGGCGGGGGACGGAAACTATGGCTACACCTTC. Residues: CASSYSAGDGNYGYTF.

The V and J genes are TRBV6-1 and TRBJ2-7, with 10 bases that match TRBD1. Losses at the gene ends were 8 bases for V and 3 bases for J; bases not matched to a gene: 4. CDR3 length: 13 residues. Germline V gene lookup returns CDR1 MNHNS and CDR2 SASEGT. The CDR3 DNA reads TGTGCCAGCCTCCGGGACAGGGGCTACGAGCAGTACTTC. Its protein is CASLRDRGYEQYF.

The genes are TRBV4-1 and TRBJ2-5, with D perhaps TRBD2 (7 bases). CDR1 is MGHRA and CDR2 is YSYEKL in the germline V gene. This CDR3 region has 15 residues. V lost 6 bases to trimming and J lost 6 bases, with 20 bases between them. The CDR3: CASRNPGEGEKTQYF. The CDR3 nucleotides are TGCGCCAGCAGAAACCCAGGGGAGGGGGAAAAGACCCAGTACTTC.

The chain employs TRBV28 and TRBJ1-2; 9 nucleotides agree with TRBD1. Germline CDR1 is MDHEN and CDR2 is SYDVKM. CDR3 size: 14 residues. The J segment lost 6 bases and the V segment lost 10 bases, leaving 12 bases of the junction unmatched. In DNA, the CDR3 is TGTGCCATTAGGATCGGACAGGGGAAAGATGGCTACACCTTC. Translated, it gives CAIRIGQGKDGYTF.

The chain employs TRBV14 and TRBJ2-7; 10 bases are a match to TRBD1. CDR3 length: 19 amino acids. The J segment lost 3 bases and the V segment lost 4 bases, leaving 18 bases of the junction unmatched. Germline CDR1 SGHDN, CDR2 FVKESK. This chain's CDR3 is CASSPHRDRGGGRNYEQYF. The CDR3 nucleotides read TGTGCCAGCAGCCCGCACCGGGACAGGGGTGGCGGACGGAACTACGAGCAGTACTTC.

This clone has only a few counts. The chain employs TRBV29-1 and TRBJ1-1; TRBD1 matches at 10 bases. The CDR3 is 13 residues long. Trimming took 6 bases from V and 7 from J; bases not matched to a gene: 8. Germline V gives CDR1 SQVTM, CDR2 ANQGSEA. The CDR3 sequence is CSVPGQGIFEAFF. As DNA, the CDR3 is TGCAGCGTCCCGGGACAGGGGATATTTGAAGCTTTCTTT.

The CDR3 DNA reads as TGTGCCAGCGCACTCTCTAACTACTACGAGCAGTACTTC. It is translated as CASALSNYYEQYF. The gene calls are TRBV28 and TRBJ2-5; D not certain. Matching the DNA end better, TRBJ2-7 makes the J call doubtful. This CDR3 is 13 amino acids long. CDR1 is MDHEN, CDR2 SYDVKM, per germline.

CDR3 DNA sequence: TGTGCCAGCAGTGTGGGAGGGAACACCGGGGAGCTGTTTTTT. This sequence encodes CASSVGGNTGELFF. This rearrangement joins TRBV27 to TRBJ2-2; D is possibly TRBD2 (6 bases). This CDR3 spans 14 amino acids. Trimming shortened V by 5 bases and J by 1 base, and 8 bases separated the two germline ends. Germline-derived CDR1 and CDR2 are MNHEY and SMNVEV (reference sequence).

V is TRBV5-6 and J is TRBJ2-5; D is unclear. This CDR3 contains 13 residues. The V end was cut by 0 bases, the J end by 1 base, with 4 bases between. Germline CDR1 SGHDT, CDR2 YYEEEE. CDR3 residues: CASSLGLQETQYF. The DNA for the CDR3 is TGTGCCAGCAGCTTGGGGCTCCAAGAGACCCAGTACTTC.

The chain recombines TRBV30 with TRBJ1-2; the D is unclear. The CDR3 loop spans 13 amino acids. The germline gives CDR1 GTSNPN, CDR2 SVGIG (reference sequence). V was cut by 0 bases and J by 8 bases, with 13 bases left in between. Here the CDR3 reads CAWSVGTTRGYTF. The CDR3, as DNA: TGTGCCTGGAGTGTCGGAACTACACGGGGCTACACCTTC.